What follows describes a single T cell receptor (beta chain). Libraries were prepared by immunoSEQ multiplex PCR; TCRdb keeps only in-frame clonotypes and omits some of them. The sample holds more than 25,000 clones, roughly nine tenths seen once. These data come from a study of monozygotic twins with cystic fibrosis. Study background: Libraries were built from three micrograms of fragmented DNA using about 14 PCR cycles.

This CDR3 comprises 16 residues. The V end lost 7 bases, the J end lost 2 bases, and 15 bases lay between the germline ends. Looked up from germline, CDR1 is MNHEY and CDR2 is SMNVEV (reference sequence). This clonotype was sampled from a girl aged 2 to 9 with cystic fibrosis. Input material: blood. The chain carries TRBV27 and TRBJ1-6, with D perhaps matching TRBD1 (5 bases). For the CDR3, the DNA is TGTGCCAGCAAACACCTGGGGGTACCCTATAATTCACCCCTCCACTTT. This encodes CASKHLGVPYNSPLHF.